One sample yielded the 13 T cell receptor beta chains listed below, sequenced in a study of blood T cell repertoires in COVID-19. Assay used: immunoSEQ multiplex PCR; TCRdb lists only in-frame clones, some missing. The sample lists 130,000 to 150,000 clones; more than 80% were seen once. The sequenced sample was peripheral blood. The receptors stem from a woman older than 75 in a cohort sampled during active or convalescent COVID-19.

The V and J genes are TRBV3-1 (or the pseudogene TRBV3-2) and TRBJ1-2, with D perhaps TRBD1 (5 bases). The CDR3 has 15 amino acids. The germline V gene has CDR1 LGHDT and CDR2 YNNKEL (reference sequence). Trimming left V 4 bases short and J 2 bases short, with 14 bases between. The CDR3 region is CASSLLPGMNYGYTF. In DNA, the CDR3 is TGTGCCAGCAGCCTGTTACCAGGGATGAACTATGGCTACACCTTC.

The chain recombines TRBV18 with TRBJ2-6, with 8 nucleotides matching TRBD2. The CDR3 has 17 amino acids. The germline CDR1 and CDR2 sequences are KGHSH and LQKENI. The V segment lost 4 bases and the J segment 2 bases; nucleotides outside the gene matches: 7. The CDR3 bases are TGTGCCAGCTCACAGGAGACCGGGAGGGCTGGGGCCAACGTCCTGACTTTC. Protein product: CASSQETGRAGANVLTF. Full variable domain (missing parts from reference TRBV18 and TRBJ2-6): NAGVMQNPRHLVRRRGQEARLRCSPMKGHSHVYWYRQLPEEGLKFMVYLQKENIIDESGMPKERFSAEFPKEGPSILRIQQVVRGDSAAYFCASSQETGRAGANVLTFGAGSRLTVL.

The genes are TRBV28 and TRBJ1-2; tentative D call: TRBD1 (6 bases). Germline V CDR1 and CDR2: MDHEN, SYDVKM. The CDR3 extends over 13 amino acids. V was shortened by 6 bases and J by 4 bases, with 12 bases between the two germline ends. This CDR3 is CASRVQGVYGYTF. The CDR3 bases are TGTGCCAGCAGAGTACAGGGCGTCTATGGCTACACCTTC.

V is TRBV3-1 (or the pseudogene TRBV3-2) and J is TRBJ1-3; TRBD1 agrees at 7 bases. Per germline, CDR1 LGHDT and CDR2 YNNKEL (reference sequence). The CDR3 totals 15 residues. The V and J ends lost 4 bases and 0 bases, in that order; junction bases with no gene match: 3. The CDR3 DNA is TGTGCCAGCAGCCCAACAGGGGCCTCTGGAAACACCATATATTTT. Translation: CASSPTGASGNTIYF.

This clone was seen more than once but under ten times. The chain carries TRBV7-2 and TRBJ1-1; D not certain. This CDR3 is 15 amino acids long. The germline V and J ends were trimmed by 3 bases and 1 base, with 12 bases remaining between them. Germline lookup yields CDR1 SGHTA and CDR2 FQGNSA. CDR3 sequence (DNA): TGTGCCAGCAGCTTTCGTAGTTCCCCGAACACTGAAGCTTTCTTT. It translates to CASSFRSSPNTEAFF. Using reference TRBV7-2 and TRBJ1-1 for the parts outside the CDR3, the full variable domain is GAGVSQSPSNKVTEKGKDVELRCDPISGHTALYWYRQSLGQGLEFLIYFQGNSAPDKSGLPSDRFSAERTGGSVSTLTIQRTQQEDSAVYLCASSFRSSPNTEAFFGQGTRLTVV.

The V and J genes are TRBV30 and TRBJ2-5; tentative D call: TRBD2 (6 bases). V lost 2 bases to trimming and J lost 0 bases, with 7 bases between them. CDR3 size: 13 residues. Germline CDR1 reads GTSNPN; CDR2 reads SVGIG (reference sequence). CDR3 sequence reads: CAWSSSDQETQYF. In DNA, the CDR3 is TGTGCCTGGAGTTCTAGCGACCAAGAGACCCAGTACTTC.

This clone has just one count. The V gene is TRBV12-3 or TRBV12-4, the J gene TRBJ1-2; D unclear. V was cut by 1 base and J by 7 bases, with 10 bases left in between. This CDR3 has 13 amino acids. CDR3 sequence reads: CASSLGGWLGYTF. CDR3 nucleotide sequence: TGTGCCAGCAGTTTAGGAGGGTGGCTTGGCTACACCTTC.

The genes are TRBV7-2 and TRBJ2-2, with 7 bases lining up with TRBD1. J lost 0 bases, V lost 5 bases, and 6 bases had no gene match. Germline CDR1 is SGHTA and CDR2 is FQGNSA. The CDR3 runs 16 residues. CDR3 sequence: CASSGYRGSNTGELFF. The CDR3 nucleotides read TGTGCCAGCAGCGGGTACAGGGGTTCGAACACCGGGGAGCTGTTTTTT.

V usage is TRBV18 and J usage is TRBJ1-5, with unresolved D. The CDR3 runs to 14 residues. Per the germline V gene, CDR1 is KGHSH and CDR2 is LQKENI. Trimming took 2 bases from V and 4 from J, leaving 9 bases between them. The CDR3 protein is CASSPAGWNQPQHF. The CDR3 region has the DNA TGTGCCAGCTCACCAGCCGGGTGGAATCAGCCCCAGCATTTT.

The rearrangement uses TRBV5-5 and TRBJ1-1; no reliable D call. Trimming left V 2 bases short and J 4 bases short, with 15 bases between. The CDR3 covers 15 residues. Germline CDR1 is SGHKS and CDR2 is YYEKEE (reference sequence). In nucleotides, the CDR3 is TGTGCCAGCAGCTTAACACGGGTTAGAAGCACTGAAGCTTTCTTT. This sequence encodes CASSLTRVRSTEAFF.

In this sample, this clone turned up a few times. The J gene is TRBJ2-1, the V gene TRBV4-1, with 8 bases identical to TRBD1. This CDR3 comprises 17 residues. V trimming: 1 base; J trimming: 3 bases; junction bases outside the gene matches: 8. CDR1 is MGHRA and CDR2 is YSYEKL in the germline V gene. CDR3 in DNA: TGCGCCAGCAGCCAAGGAGACAGGGGAGGCTTCTACAATGAGCAGTTCTTC. This codes for CASSQGDRGGFYNEQFF.

This chain joins TRBV2 and TRBJ2-3; possibly TRBD2 for D (6 bases). Trimming left V 4 bases short and J 1 base short, with 9 bases between. Per germline, CDR1 SNHLY and CDR2 FYNNEI. This CDR3 has 14 residues. As DNA, the CDR3 is TGTGCCAGCAGTGGGGGGGTCCGCACAGATACGCAGTATTTT. This gives the protein CASSGGVRTDTQYF.

The V gene is TRBV7-6, the J gene TRBJ2-3; tentative D call: TRBD1 (6 bases). Germline V gives CDR1 SGHVS, CDR2 FNYEAQ. This CDR3 contains 16 residues. Trimming removed 6 bases at V and 1 base at J, with 17 bases between. The CDR3 DNA reads as TGTGCCAGCAGTTCCACAGGGTTGGTAGGCACAGATACGCAGTATTTT. Protein sequence: CASSSTGLVGTDTQYF.